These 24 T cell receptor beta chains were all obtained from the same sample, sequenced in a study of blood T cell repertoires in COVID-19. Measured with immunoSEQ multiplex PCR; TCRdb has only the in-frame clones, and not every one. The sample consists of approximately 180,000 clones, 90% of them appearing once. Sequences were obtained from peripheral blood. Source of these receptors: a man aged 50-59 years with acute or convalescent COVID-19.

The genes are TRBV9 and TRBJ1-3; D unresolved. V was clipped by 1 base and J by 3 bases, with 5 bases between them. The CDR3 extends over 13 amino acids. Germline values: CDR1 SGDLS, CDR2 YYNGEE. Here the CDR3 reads CASSVSGGNTIYF. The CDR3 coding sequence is TGTGCCAGCAGCGTATCAGGTGGAAACACCATATATTTT.

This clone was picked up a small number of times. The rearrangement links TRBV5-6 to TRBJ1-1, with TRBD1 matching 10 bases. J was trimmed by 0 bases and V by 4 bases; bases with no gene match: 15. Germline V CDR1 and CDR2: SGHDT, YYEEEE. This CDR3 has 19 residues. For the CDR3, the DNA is TGTGCCAGCAGCCTGGGACAGGGGAACCCTTATTCCCTGAACACTGAAGCTTTCTTT. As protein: CASSLGQGNPYSLNTEAFF.

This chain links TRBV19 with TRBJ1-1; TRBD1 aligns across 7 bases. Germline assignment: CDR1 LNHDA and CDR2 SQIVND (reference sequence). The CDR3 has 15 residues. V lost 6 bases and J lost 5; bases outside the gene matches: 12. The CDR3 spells CASRTKTGRETEAFF. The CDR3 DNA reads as TGTGCCAGTAGAACGAAGACAGGGCGGGAAACTGAAGCTTTCTTT.

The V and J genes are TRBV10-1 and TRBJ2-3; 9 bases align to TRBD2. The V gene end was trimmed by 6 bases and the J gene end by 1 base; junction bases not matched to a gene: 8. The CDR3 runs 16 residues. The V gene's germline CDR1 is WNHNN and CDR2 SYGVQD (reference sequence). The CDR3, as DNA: TGCGCCAGCAGCCGTAGCGGGAGAATTGGCACAGATACGCAGTATTTT. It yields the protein CASSRSGRIGTDTQYF.

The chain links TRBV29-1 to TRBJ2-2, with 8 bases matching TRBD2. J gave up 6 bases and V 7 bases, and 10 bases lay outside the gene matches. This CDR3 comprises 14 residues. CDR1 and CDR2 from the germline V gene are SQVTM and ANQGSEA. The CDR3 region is CSAEGLAGSGELFF. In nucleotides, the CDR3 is TGCAGCGCCGAGGGGTTAGCGGGGTCCGGGGAGCTGTTTTTT.

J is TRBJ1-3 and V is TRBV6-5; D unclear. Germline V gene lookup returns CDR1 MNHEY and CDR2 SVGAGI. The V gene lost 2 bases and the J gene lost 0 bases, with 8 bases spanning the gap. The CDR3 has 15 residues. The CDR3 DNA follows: TGTGCCAGCAGTTACGGATACAGCTCTGGAAACACCATATATTTT. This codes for CASSYGYSSGNTIYF.

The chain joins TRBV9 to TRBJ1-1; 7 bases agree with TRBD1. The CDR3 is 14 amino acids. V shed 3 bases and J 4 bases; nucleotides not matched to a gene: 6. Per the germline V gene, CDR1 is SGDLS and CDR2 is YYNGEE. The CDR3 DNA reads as TGTGCCAGCAGCGCTCGACAGGGACCCACTGAAGCTTTCTTT. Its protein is CASSARQGPTEAFF.

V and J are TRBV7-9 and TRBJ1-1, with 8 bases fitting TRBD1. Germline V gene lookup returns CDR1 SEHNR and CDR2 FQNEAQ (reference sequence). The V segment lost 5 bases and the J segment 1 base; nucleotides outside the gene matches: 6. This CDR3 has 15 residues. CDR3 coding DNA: TGTGCCAGCAGCCCAAGGACAGGGCAGAACACTGAAGCTTTCTTT. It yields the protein CASSPRTGQNTEAFF.

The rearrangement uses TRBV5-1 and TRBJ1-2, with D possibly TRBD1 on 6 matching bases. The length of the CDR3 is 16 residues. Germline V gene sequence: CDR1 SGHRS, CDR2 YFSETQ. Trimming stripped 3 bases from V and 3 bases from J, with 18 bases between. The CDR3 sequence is CASSYDRPTLYYGYTF. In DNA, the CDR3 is TGCGCCAGCAGCTATGACAGGCCAACTCTCTACTATGGCTACACCTTC.

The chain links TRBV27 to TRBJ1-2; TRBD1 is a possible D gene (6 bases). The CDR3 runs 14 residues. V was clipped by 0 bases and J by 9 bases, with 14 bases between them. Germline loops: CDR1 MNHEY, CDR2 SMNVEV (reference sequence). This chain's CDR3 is CASSLSYRVGSYTF. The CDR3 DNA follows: TGTGCCAGCAGTTTATCGTACAGGGTAGGCAGCTACACCTTC.

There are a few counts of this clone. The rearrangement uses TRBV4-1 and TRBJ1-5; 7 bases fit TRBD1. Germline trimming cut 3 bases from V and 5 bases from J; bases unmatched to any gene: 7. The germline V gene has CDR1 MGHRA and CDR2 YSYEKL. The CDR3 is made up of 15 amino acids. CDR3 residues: CASSQLTGDHQPQHF. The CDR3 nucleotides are TGCGCCAGCAGCCAGCTCACAGGGGATCATCAGCCCCAGCATTTT.

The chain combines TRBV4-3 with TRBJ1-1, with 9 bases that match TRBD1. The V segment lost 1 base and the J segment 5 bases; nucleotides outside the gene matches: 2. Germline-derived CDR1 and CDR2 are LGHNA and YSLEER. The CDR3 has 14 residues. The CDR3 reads CASSQGTGETEAFF. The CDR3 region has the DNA TGCGCCAGCAGCCAAGGGACAGGGGAGACTGAAGCTTTCTTT.

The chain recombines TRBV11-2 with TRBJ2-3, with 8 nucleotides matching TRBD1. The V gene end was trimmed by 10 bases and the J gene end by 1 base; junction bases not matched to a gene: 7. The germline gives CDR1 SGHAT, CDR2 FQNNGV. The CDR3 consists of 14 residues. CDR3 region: CATAQTGGTDTQYF. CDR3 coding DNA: TGTGCCACCGCGCAGACAGGGGGCACAGATACGCAGTATTTT.

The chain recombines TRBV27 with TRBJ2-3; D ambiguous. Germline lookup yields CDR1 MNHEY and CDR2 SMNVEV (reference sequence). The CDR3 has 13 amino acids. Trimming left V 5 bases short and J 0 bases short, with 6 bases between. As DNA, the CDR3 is TGTGCCAGCAGTACCACTAGCACAGATACGCAGTATTTT. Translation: CASSTTSTDTQYF.

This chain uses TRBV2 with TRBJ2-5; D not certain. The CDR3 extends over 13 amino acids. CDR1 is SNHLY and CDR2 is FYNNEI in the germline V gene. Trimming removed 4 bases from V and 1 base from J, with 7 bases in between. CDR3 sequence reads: CASSVRLQETQYF. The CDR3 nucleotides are TGTGCCAGCAGTGTCAGGCTCCAAGAGACCCAGTACTTC.

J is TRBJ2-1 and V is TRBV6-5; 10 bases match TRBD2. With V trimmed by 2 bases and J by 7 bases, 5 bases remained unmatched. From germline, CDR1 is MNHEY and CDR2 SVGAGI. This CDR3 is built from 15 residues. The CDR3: CASSYLQGLANEQFF. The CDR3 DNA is TGTGCCAGCAGTTACCTTCAGGGACTAGCGAATGAGCAGTTCTTC.

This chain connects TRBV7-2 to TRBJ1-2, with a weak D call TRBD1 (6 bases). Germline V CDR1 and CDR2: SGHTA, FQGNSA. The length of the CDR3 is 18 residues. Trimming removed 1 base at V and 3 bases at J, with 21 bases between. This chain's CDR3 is CASSLDWQGFIPDYGYTF. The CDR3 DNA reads TGTGCCAGCAGCTTAGATTGGCAGGGGTTCATCCCGGACTATGGCTACACCTTC.

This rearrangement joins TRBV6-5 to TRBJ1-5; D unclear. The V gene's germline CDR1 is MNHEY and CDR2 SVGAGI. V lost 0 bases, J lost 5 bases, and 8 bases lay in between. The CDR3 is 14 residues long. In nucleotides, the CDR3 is TGTGCCAGCAGTTACTCCCCGTCGGATCAGCCCCAGCATTTT. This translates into CASSYSPSDQPQHF.

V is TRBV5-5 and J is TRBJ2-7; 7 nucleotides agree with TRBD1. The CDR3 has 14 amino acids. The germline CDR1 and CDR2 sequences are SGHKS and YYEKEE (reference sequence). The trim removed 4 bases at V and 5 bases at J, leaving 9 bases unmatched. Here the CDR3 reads CASSPPGQVDEQYV. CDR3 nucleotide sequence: TGTGCCAGCAGCCCACCCGGACAGGTTGACGAGCAGTACGTC.

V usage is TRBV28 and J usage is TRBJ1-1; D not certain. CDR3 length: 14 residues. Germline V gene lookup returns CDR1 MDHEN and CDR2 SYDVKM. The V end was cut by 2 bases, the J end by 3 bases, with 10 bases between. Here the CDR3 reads CASSLIQRYTEAFF. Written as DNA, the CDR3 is TGTGCCAGCAGTTTAATACAGAGATACACTGAAGCTTTCTTT.

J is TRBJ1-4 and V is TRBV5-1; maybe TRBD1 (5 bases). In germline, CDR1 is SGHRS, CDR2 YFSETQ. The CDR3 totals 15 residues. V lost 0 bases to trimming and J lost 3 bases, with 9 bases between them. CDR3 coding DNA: TGCGCCAGCAGCTTGGTGGGGCTGGCTAATGAAAAACTGTTTTTT. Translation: CASSLVGLANEKLFF.

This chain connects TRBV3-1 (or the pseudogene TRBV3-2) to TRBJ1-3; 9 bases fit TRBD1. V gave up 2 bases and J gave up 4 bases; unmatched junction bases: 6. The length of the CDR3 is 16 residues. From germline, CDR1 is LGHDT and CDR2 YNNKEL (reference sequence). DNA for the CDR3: TGTGCCAGCAGCCAATTCGGGACAGGGAACGGAAACACCATATATTTT. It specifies CASSQFGTGNGNTIYF.

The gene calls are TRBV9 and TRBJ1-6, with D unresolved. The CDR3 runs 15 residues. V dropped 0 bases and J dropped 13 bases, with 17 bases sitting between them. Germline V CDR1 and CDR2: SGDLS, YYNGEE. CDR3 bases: TGTGCCAGCAGCGTAGCTCCCGAGGAGGGATCGCCCCTCCACTTT. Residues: CASSVAPEEGSPLHF.

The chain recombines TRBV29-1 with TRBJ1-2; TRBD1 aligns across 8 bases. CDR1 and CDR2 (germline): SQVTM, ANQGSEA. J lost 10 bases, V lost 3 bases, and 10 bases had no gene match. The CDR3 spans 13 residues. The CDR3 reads CSVEGRDRPLYTF. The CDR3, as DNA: TGCAGCGTTGAGGGCCGGGACAGGCCCCTCTACACCTTC.